This T cell receptor beta chain was sequenced in a study of T cell changes during pregnancy in multiple sclerosis. Generated by immunoSEQ multiplex PCR, the TCRdb table keeps only in-frame clones and is missing some. The top ten hold 8% to 10% of the sample, which has about 24,000 clones, roughly 90% seen once. The CDR3 contains 14 residues. Between the trimmed V and J ends, which lost 3 bases and 0 bases, there was a span of 7 bases. Germline V gives CDR1 MRHNA, CDR2 SNTAGT. The sequence derives from a female donor in good health, enrolled as a control in a pregnancy study. The chain links TRBV6-4 to TRBJ2-3, with D tentatively TRBD1 (6 bases). The material sequenced was CD8+ T cells from peripheral blood mononuclear cells, taken in the third trimester of pregnancy. CDR3 coding DNA: TGTGCCAGCAGTGAGGACAGCAGCACAGATACGCAGTATTTT. Residues: CASSEDSSTDTQYF.